Given below is one T cell receptor beta chain in context. This specimen belongs to a study of blood T cell repertoires in COVID-19. About the research overall: Sites in the United States, Italy and Spain provided acute and convalescent COVID-19 samples. PBMCs, B-cell-depleted T cells, or T cells provided the cDNA or gDNA that made up the material.

Study processing details: It was from reference gene primer amplification that nucleated cell counts were estimated. Here immunoSEQ multiplex PCR was the method, and the copy in TCRdb shows in-frame clones only, minus some. V, J and clone size derive from that table, while D and trimming were established from the DNA sequence. The sample lists 200,000 to 300,000 clones, around 81% occurring once. V shed 3 bases and J 8 bases; nucleotides not matched to a gene: 8. The CDR3 has 14 amino acids. From germline, CDR1 is SGHVS and CDR2 FQNEAQ. The TCR was taken from a woman aged 55-70 years with active or convalescent COVID-19. The material sequenced was peripheral blood. The V and J genes are TRBV7-8 and TRBJ1-1; 8 bases are shared with TRBD1. CDR3 sequence (DNA): TGTGCCAGCAGCTTCAGACAGGGGAGGTCCGAAGCTTTCTTT. Protein: CASSFRQGRSEAFF.